The 9 T cell receptor beta chains below were found in one sample sequenced in a study of T cells in Graves' hyperthyroidism and ophthalmopathy. TCR beta CDR3 regions were amplified from RNA. Carried out on the TCR CDR3, a first-round RT-PCR used the HTBI primer set. TCRdb redid the calling of the multiplex PCR reads with MiXCR, one entry per CDR3 protein. The sample consists of approximately 600,000 distinct CDR3 sequences, more than 13% of them appearing once. The specimen sequenced was blood. All receptors derive from a woman aged 18 to 35 with Graves' ophthalmopathy.

V and J are TRBV28 and TRBJ1-5, with a possible D match to TRBD1 (6 bases). V was shortened by 5 bases and J by 0 bases, with 14 bases between the two germline ends. CDR1 and CDR2 from the germline V gene are MDHEN and SYDVKM. CDR3 length: 16 amino acids. The chain's CDR3 is CASSRTGHLSNQPQHF. The CDR3 bases are TGTGCCAGCAGTCGAACGGGACACCTTAGCAATCAGCCCCAGCATTTT.

This clonotype was observed a few times. The chain is built from TRBV30 and TRBJ2-6; 7 nucleotides align to TRBD2. Germline CDR1 and CDR2: GTSNPN and SVGIG (reference sequence). The length of the CDR3 is 17 residues. V was clipped by 0 bases and J by 1 base; unmatched bases: 6. CDR3 in amino acids: CAWSVGGFGSGANVLTF. CDR3 sequence (DNA): TGTGCCTGGAGTGTGGGGGGGTTCGGTTCTGGGGCCAACGTCCTGACTTTC.

This clonotype was counted a few times. The V gene is TRBV19, the J gene TRBJ2-7; a weak D match, TRBD1 (6 bases). The CDR3 length is 13 residues. The V and J ends lost 6 bases and 3 bases respectively, with 12 bases between them. Germline CDR1 is LNHDA and CDR2 is SQIVND (reference sequence). CDR3 loop: CASSARGIYEQYF. CDR3 sequence (DNA): TGTGCCAGTAGCGCAAGGGGGATCTACGAGCAGTACTTC.

The V call is TRBV5-4, the J call TRBJ2-3, with 11 bases fitting TRBD1. This CDR3 region has 16 residues. Germline V gives CDR1 SGHNT, CDR2 YYREEE (reference sequence). Trimming at V came to 4 bases and at J to 6 bases, leaving 10 bases not matched to a gene. The CDR3 DNA reads TGTGCCAGCAGCCCACCCCCGGGACAGGGGGGGGATACGCAGTATTTT. Translating it yields CASSPPPGQGGDTQYF.

This clonotype appeared many times. V usage is TRBV6-6 and J usage is TRBJ2-7, with 7 bases fitting TRBD1. V lost 1 base to trimming and J lost 0 bases; unmatched junction nucleotides: 3. Germline-derived CDR1 and CDR2 are MNHNY and SVGAGI (reference sequence). The CDR3 sequence is 15 residues long. CDR3 nucleotides: TGTGCCAGCAGTTACTTGCCAGGGGGCTCCTACGAGCAGTACTTC. It yields the protein CASSYLPGGSYEQYF.

This clonotype was counted ten times or more. The chain is built from TRBV7-8 and TRBJ2-3, with D possibly matching TRBD1 (7 bases). Trimming pared 0 bases from V and 5 bases from J, leaving 18 bases between. This CDR3 comprises 17 residues. Germline CDR1 is SGHVS and CDR2 is FQNEAQ. CDR3 residues: CASSLARGTVGLDTQYF. CDR3 in DNA: TGTGCCAGCAGCTTAGCCCGCGGGACAGTCGGCTTAGATACGCAGTATTTT. Full variable domain (missing parts from reference TRBV7-8 and TRBJ2-3): GAGVSQSPRYKVAKRGQDVALRCDPISGHVSLFWYQQALGQGPEFLTYFQNEAQLDKSGLPSDRFFAERPEGSVSTLKIQRTQQEDSAVYLCASSLARGTVGLDTQYFGPGTRLTVL.

This clonotype was recorded a few times. J is TRBJ2-7 and V is TRBV19; 9 nucleotides align to TRBD2. Trimming took 5 bases from V and 0 from J; bases not matched to a gene: 5. The CDR3 is made up of 15 amino acids. Germline lookup yields CDR1 LNHDA and CDR2 SQIVND (reference sequence). The CDR3 coding sequence is TGTGCCAGTAGTTGGGCGGGAGGGAACTCCTACGAGCAGTACTTC. Amino acids: CASSWAGGNSYEQYF.

This clonotype was seen more than once but under ten times. The chain uses TRBV27 and TRBJ2-7; D not certain. V lost 3 bases and J lost 2, with 11 bases in between. Germline V lookup: CDR1 MNHEY, CDR2 SMNVEV (reference sequence). CDR3 length: 14 amino acids. In nucleotides, the CDR3 is TGTGCCAGCAGTTTGCAGGTGGGTGCCTACGAGCAGTACTTC. Amino acids: CASSLQVGAYEQYF.

The chain has TRBV27 and TRBJ2-3, with D uncertain. This CDR3 region has 12 residues. The germline V gene has CDR1 MNHEY and CDR2 SMNVEV (reference sequence). V lost 2 bases, J lost 7 bases, and 7 bases lay in between. The CDR3 sequence: CASSLTRHTQYF. CDR3 DNA sequence: TGTGCCAGCAGTTTAACGCGACATACGCAGTATTTT.